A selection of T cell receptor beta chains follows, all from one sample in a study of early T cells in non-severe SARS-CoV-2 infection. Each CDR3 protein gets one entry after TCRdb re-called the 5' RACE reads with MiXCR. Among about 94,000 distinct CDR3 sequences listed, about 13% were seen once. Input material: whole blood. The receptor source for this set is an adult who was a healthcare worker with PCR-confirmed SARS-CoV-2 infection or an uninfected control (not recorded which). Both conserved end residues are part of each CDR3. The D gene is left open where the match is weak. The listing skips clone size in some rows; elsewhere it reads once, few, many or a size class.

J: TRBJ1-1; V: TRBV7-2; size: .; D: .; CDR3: CASSLVVGGSTEAFF; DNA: TGTGCCAGCAGCTTAGTCGTGGGGGGCTCTACTGAAGCTTTCTTT
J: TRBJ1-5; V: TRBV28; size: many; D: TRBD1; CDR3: CASSLAGTGDRQPQHF; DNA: TGTGCCAGCAGTTTAGCGGGGACAGGGGACAGGCAGCCCCAGCATTTT
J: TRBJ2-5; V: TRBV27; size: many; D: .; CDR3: CASNFFRDLAGETQYF; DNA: TGTGCCAGCAACTTCTTCCGGGACTTAGCCGGGGAGACCCAGTACTTC
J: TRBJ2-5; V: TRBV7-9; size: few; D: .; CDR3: CASSSYGDQETQYF; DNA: TGTGCCAGCAGCTCCTACGGGGACCAAGAGACCCAGTACTTC
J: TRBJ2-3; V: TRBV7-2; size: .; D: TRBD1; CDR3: CASSLLPPRGGRGDTQYF; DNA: TGTGCCAGCAGCTTACTCCCTCCCCGAGGGGGCCGGGGAGATACGCAGTATTTT
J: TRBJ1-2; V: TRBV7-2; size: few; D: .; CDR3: CASSLGPGYTF; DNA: TGTGCCAGCAGCTTAGGTCCAGGCTACACCTTC
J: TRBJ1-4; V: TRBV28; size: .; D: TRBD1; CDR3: CASNSGTAYNEKLFF; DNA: TGTGCCAGCAACTCAGGGACAGCTTATAATGAAAAACTGTTTTTT
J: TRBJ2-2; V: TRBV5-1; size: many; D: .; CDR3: CASTPRTDTGELFF; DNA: TGCGCCAGCACCCCTCGCACAGACACCGGGGAGCTGTTTTTT
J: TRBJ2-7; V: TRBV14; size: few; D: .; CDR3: CASSPSGGVYEQYF; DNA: TGTGCCAGCAGCCCCTCAGGGGGGGTCTACGAGCAGTACTTC
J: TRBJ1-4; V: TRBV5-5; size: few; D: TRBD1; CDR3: CASSRTTGGGLEKLFF; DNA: TGTGCCAGCAGCCGGACGACAGGGGGCGGGTTGGAAAAACTGTTTTTT
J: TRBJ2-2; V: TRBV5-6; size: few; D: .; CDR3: CASSLVETGRTTGELFF; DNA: TGTGCCAGCAGCTTGGTGGAGACAGGGAGGACCACCGGGGAGCTGTTTTTT
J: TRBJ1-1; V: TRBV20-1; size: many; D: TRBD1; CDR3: CSATDRASEAFF; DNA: TGCAGTGCCACGGACAGGGCCTCTGAAGCTTTCTTT
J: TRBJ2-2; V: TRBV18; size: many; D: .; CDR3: CASSENTGELFF; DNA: TGTGCCAGCTCAGAGAACACCGGGGAGCTGTTTTTT
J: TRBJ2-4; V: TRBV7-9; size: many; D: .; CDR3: CASSFREGGDIQYF; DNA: TGTGCCAGCAGCTTTCGAGAGGGTGGGGACATTCAGTACTTC
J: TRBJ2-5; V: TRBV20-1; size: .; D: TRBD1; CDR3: CSAVDRAGVTQYF; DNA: TGCAGTGCGGTGGACAGGGCAGGGGTGACCCAGTACTTC
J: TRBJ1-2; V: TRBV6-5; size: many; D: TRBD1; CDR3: CASSLDRGYGYTF; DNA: TGTGCCAGCAGCTTAGACAGGGGCTATGGCTACACCTTC
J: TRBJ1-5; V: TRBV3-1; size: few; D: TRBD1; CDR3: CASSRGTGGNQPQHF; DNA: TGTGCCAGCAGCCGTGGTACAGGGGGCAATCAGCCCCAGCATTTT
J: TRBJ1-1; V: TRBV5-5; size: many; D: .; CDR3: CASSPEVGAFF; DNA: TGTGCCAGCAGCCCCGAGGTGGGAGCTTTCTTT
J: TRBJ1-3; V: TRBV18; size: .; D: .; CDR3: CASSLLQGTAGNTIYF; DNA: TGTGCCAGCTCACTTTTACAGGGAACGGCTGGAAACACCATATATTTT
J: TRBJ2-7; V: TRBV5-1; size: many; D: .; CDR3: CASGDSPGRTYEQYF; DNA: TGCGCCAGCGGAGACTCCCCAGGCAGGACCTACGAGCAGTACTTC
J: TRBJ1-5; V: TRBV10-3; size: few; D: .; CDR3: CAISESLGQGQPQHF; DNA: TGTGCCATCAGTGAGTCGCTGGGGCAGGGACAGCCCCAGCATTTT
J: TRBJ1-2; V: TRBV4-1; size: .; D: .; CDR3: CASSHTGPPYGYTF; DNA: TGCGCCAGCAGCCATACGGGACCACCGTATGGCTACACCTTC
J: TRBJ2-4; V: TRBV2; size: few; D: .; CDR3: CASSGELAKNIQYF; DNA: TGTGCCAGCAGTGGAGAGCTAGCCAAAAACATTCAGTACTTC
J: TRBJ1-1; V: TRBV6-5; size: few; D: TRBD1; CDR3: CASSPTGSSREAFF; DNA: TGTGCCAGCAGCCCGACAGGGTCGAGCCGAGAAGCTTTCTTT
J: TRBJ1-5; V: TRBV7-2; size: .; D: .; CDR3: CASSREGHSNQPQHF; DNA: TGTGCCAGCAGCCGAGAGGGGCATAGCAATCAGCCCCAGCATTTT
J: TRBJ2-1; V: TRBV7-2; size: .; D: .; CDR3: CASSFLAASSYNEQFF; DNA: TGTGCCAGCAGCTTCTTAGCGGCTAGCTCCTACAATGAGCAGTTCTTC
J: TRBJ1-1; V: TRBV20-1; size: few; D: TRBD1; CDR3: CSARRGRRDTEAFF; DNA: TGCAGTGCTAGGAGGGGGCGCAGAGACACTGAAGCTTTCTTT
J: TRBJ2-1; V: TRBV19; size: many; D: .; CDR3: CASSIGGPINEQFF; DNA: TGTGCCAGTAGTATCGGGGGGCCGATTAATGAGCAGTTCTTC
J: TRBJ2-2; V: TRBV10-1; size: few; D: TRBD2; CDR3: CASSESSSRGGVNTGELFF; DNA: TGCGCCAGCAGTGAGTCGAGTTCCCGCGGGGGGGTGAACACCGGGGAGCTGTTTTTT
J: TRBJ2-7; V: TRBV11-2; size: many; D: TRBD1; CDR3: CASSSIQGFAYEQYF; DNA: TGTGCCAGCAGCTCAATACAGGGGTTCGCGTACGAGCAGTACTTC
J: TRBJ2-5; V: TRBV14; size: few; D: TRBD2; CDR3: CASSQGGFKTQYF; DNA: TGTGCCAGCAGCCAGGGGGGGTTCAAGACCCAGTACTTC
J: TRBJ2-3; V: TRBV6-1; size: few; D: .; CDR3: CASTEFQVPDTQYF; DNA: TGTGCCAGCACGGAGTTCCAGGTCCCAGATACGCAGTATTTT
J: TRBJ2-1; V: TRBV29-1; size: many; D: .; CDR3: CSVEDRTMGEQFF; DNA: TGCAGCGTTGAAGATCGAACTATGGGTGAGCAGTTCTTC
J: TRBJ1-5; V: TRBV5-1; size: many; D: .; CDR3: CASSLWGGGGNQPQHF; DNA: TGCGCCAGCAGCTTGTGGGGAGGAGGTGGCAATCAGCCCCAGCATTTT
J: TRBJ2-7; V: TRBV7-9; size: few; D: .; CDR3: CASSFPVAGDPYEQYF; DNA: TGTGCCAGCAGCTTCCCCGTGGCAGGGGACCCCTACGAGCAGTACTTC
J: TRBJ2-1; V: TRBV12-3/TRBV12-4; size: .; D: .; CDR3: CASRPLGAANEQFF; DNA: TGTGCCAGCAGGCCACTAGGGGCGGCCAATGAGCAGTTCTTC